The 9 T cell receptor beta chains below all came from one sample that was sequenced in a study of cytomegalovirus exposure and HLA in healthy donors. The assay was immunoSEQ multiplex PCR, and TCRdb's table has in-frame clones only and misses some. Of fewer than 75,000 clones in the sample, around 95% are singletons; the top ten hold about 3%. Source material: PBMCs. These receptors all stem from a young man in good health and CMV-seronegative.

The chain is built from TRBV30 and TRBJ2-6; tentative D call: TRBD1 (5 bases). From germline, CDR1 is GTSNPN and CDR2 SVGIG (reference sequence). CDR3 length: 18 residues. Trimming removed 0 bases from V and 0 bases from J, with 15 bases in between. This CDR3 is CAWSVRQTGISGANVLTF. DNA for the CDR3: TGTGCCTGGAGTGTAAGACAGACCGGAATCTCTGGGGCCAACGTCCTGACTTTC.

The chain uses TRBV16 and TRBJ1-1; TRBD1 agrees at 9 bases. Germline CDR1 and CDR2: KGHSY and FQNENV. This CDR3 has 15 amino acids. The junction had 6 bases not matched to a gene; V was cut back by 7 bases and J by 0 bases. The CDR3 DNA reads as TGTGCCAGCATGCAGACAGGGGGAATGAACACTGAAGCTTTCTTT. Translation: CASMQTGGMNTEAFF.

This chain links TRBV7-2 with TRBJ1-1, with D maybe TRBD1 (6 bases). V lost 6 bases to trimming and J lost 4 bases, with 15 bases between them. This CDR3 has 14 residues. Looked up from germline, CDR1 is SGHTA and CDR2 is FQGNSA. The CDR3 is CASRTDTGSTEAFF. DNA of the CDR3: TGTGCCAGCAGGACCGACACAGGGTCCACTGAAGCTTTCTTT.

The CDR3 nucleotides are TGTGCCAGCAGTACCCCTGGCAGCGAGCAGTACTTC. Translation gives CASSTPGSEQYF. V gene TRBV6-6 combines with J gene TRBJ2-5; unclear D gene. TRBJ2-7 explains the end of the DNA better; the J call may be wrong. This CDR3 region has 12 residues. The germline gives CDR1 MNHNY, CDR2 SVGAGI (reference sequence).

The chain is built from TRBV7-3 and TRBJ2-1, with 7 bases fitting TRBD2. V lost 5 bases, J lost 4 bases, and 11 bases stayed unmatched. The V gene's germline CDR1 is SGHTA and CDR2 FQGTGA. CDR3 length equals 16 residues. The CDR3 sequence: CASSLSPSGVYNEQFF. For the CDR3, the DNA is TGTGCCAGCAGCCTCAGCCCCAGCGGGGTTTACAATGAGCAGTTCTTC.

The chain couples TRBV7-9 to TRBJ2-5, with a possible D match to TRBD2 (6 bases). The V gene lost 5 bases and the J gene lost 4 bases, with 17 bases spanning the gap. Germline lookup yields CDR1 SEHNR and CDR2 FQNEAQ (reference sequence). The CDR3 sequence is 15 residues long. CDR3 nucleotide sequence: TGTGCCAGCAGCCCCGTCGCGGGGCCGGGAGAGACCCAGTACTTC. This translates into CASSPVAGPGETQYF.

The J gene is TRBJ2-5, the V gene TRBV2, with TRBD1 matching 8 bases. Germline-derived CDR1 and CDR2 are SNHLY and FYNNEI. This CDR3 contains 14 residues. The V segment lost 8 bases and the J segment 4 bases; nucleotides outside the gene matches: 9. CDR3 region: CASGASGQGETQYF. The CDR3 nucleotides are TGTGCCAGCGGTGCCTCCGGACAGGGAGAGACCCAGTACTTC.

V gene TRBV5-1 combines with J gene TRBJ1-4; 7 bases map to TRBD1. V trimming: 4 bases; J trimming: 5 bases; junction bases outside the gene matches: 11. Germline V gene sequence: CDR1 SGHRS, CDR2 YFSETQ. The CDR3 is 16 amino acids. The chain's CDR3 is CASSPPQGGQNEKLFF. The CDR3 DNA follows: TGCGCCAGCAGCCCTCCCCAGGGGGGCCAGAATGAAAAACTGTTTTTT.

The chain uses TRBV11-2 and TRBJ1-2; D is unclear. Germline V gene lookup returns CDR1 SGHAT and CDR2 FQNNGV. The CDR3 has 16 residues. Trimming stripped 5 bases from V and 5 bases from J, with 21 bases between. This CDR3 is CASSPRPHREPYGYTF. In nucleotides, the CDR3 is TGTGCCAGCAGCCCCCGTCCCCACCGGGAGCCTTATGGCTACACCTTC.